The source of this TCR beta chain is a study of control samples from healthy donors and cancer patients. Germline V lookup: CDR1 MDHEN, CDR2 SYDVKM. V lost 5 bases, J lost 6 bases, and 10 bases stayed unmatched. The CDR3 is 16 residues long. Only in-frame clones appear in the TCRdb table, and some are missing; sequencing was by immunoSEQ multiplex PCR. The sample gives more than 90,000 clones, 85% to 90% of which show up once; approximately 7.8% is in the top ten. Source material: blood. The rearrangement joins TRBV28 to TRBJ1-6; TRBD1 matches at 7 bases. The TCR sequence derives from a man aged 25-45 years in good health. The CDR3: CASSIDRAYSNSPLHF. CDR3 DNA sequence: TGTGCCAGCAGTATTGACAGGGCGTACTCTAATTCACCCCTCCACTTT.